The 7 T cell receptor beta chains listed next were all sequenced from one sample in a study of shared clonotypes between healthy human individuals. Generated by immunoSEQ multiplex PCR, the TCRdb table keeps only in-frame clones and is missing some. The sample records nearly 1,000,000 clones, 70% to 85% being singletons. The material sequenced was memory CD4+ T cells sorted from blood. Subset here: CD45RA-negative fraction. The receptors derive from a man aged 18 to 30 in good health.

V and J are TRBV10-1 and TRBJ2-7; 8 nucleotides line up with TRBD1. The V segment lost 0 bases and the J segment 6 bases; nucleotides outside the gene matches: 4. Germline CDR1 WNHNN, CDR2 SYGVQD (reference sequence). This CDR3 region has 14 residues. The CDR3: CASSESGQASEQYF. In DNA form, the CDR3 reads TGCGCCAGCAGTGAGTCGGGACAGGCAAGCGAGCAGTACTTC.

In DNA, the CDR3 is TGTGCCAGCAGCTTAGCGCTGATTGTGGGACTAGCAAACACCGGGGAGCTGTTTTTT. Translated: CASSLALIVGLANTGELFF. The J gene is TRBJ2-2, the V gene TRBV7-2; TRBD2 matches 9 bases. Germline CDR1 SGHTA, CDR2 FQGNSA. J lost 2 bases, V lost 0 bases, and 10 bases had no gene match. The CDR3 sequence is 19 residues long.

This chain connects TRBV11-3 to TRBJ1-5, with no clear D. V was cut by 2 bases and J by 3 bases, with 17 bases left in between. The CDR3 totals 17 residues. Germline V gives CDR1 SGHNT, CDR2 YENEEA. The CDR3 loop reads CASSLRADDRNNQPQHF. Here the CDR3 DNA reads TGTGCCAGCAGCTTACGGGCAGACGACCGAAACAATCAGCCCCAGCATTTT. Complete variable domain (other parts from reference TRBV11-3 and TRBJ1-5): EAGVVQSPRYKIIEKKQPVAFWCNPISGHNTLYWYLQNLGQGPELLIRYENEEAVDDSQLPKDRFSAERLKGVDSTLKIQPAELGDSAVYLCASSLRADDRNNQPQHFGDGTRLSIL.

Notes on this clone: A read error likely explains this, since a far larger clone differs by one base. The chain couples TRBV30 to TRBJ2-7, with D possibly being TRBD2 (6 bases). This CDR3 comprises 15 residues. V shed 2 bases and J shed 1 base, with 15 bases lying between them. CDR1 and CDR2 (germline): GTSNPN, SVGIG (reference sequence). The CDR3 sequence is CAWSRREPSSYEQYF. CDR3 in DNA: TGTGCCTGGAGTCGGAGGGAGCCTAGTTCCTACGAGCAGTACTTC.

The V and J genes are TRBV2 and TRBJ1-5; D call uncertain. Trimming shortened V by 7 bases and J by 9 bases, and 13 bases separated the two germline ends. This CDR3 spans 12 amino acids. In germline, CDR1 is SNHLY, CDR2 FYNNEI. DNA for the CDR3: TGTGCCAGCACCACACATGCTGGGCCCCAGCATTTT. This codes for CASTTHAGPQHF.

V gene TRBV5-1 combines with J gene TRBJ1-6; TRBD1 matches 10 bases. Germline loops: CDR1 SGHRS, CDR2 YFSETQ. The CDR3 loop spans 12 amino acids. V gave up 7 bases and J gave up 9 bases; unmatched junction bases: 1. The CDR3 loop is CASGDRGSPLHF. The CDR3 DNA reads TGCGCCAGCGGGGACAGGGGTTCACCCCTCCACTTT.

The CDR3 region is CASSPPGIGEQYF. CDR3 in DNA: TGTGCCAGCTCACCCCCGGGAATAGGGGAGCAGTACTTC. This chain joins TRBV18 and TRBJ2-7; D might be TRBD2 (5 bases). Trimming took 3 bases from V and 7 from J, leaving 13 bases between them. The CDR3 has 13 amino acids. Germline V CDR1 and CDR2: KGHSH, LQKENI.